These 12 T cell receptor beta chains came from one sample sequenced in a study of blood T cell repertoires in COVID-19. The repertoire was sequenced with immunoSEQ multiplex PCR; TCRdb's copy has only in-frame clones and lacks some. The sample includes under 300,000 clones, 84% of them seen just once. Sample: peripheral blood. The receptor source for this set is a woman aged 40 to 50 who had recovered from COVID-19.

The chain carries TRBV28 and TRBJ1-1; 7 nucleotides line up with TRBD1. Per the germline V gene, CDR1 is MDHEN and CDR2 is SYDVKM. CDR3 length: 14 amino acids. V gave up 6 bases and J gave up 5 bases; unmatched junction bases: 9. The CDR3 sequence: CASRTGQAGTEAFF. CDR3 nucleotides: TGTGCCAGCAGAACCGGACAGGCGGGGACTGAAGCTTTCTTT. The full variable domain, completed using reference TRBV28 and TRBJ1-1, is DVKVTQSSRYLVKRTGEKVFLECVQDMDHENMFWYRQDPGLGLRLIYFSYDVKMKEKGDIPEGYSVSREKKERFSLILESASTNQTSMYLCASRTGQAGTEAFFGQGTRLTVV.

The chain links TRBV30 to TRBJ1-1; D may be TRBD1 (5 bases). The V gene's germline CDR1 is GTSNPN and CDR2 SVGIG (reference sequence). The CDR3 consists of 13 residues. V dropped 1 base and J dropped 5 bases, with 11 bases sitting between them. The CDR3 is CAWSANRGTEAFF. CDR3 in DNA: TGTGCCTGGAGTGCCAACCGGGGGACTGAAGCTTTCTTT.

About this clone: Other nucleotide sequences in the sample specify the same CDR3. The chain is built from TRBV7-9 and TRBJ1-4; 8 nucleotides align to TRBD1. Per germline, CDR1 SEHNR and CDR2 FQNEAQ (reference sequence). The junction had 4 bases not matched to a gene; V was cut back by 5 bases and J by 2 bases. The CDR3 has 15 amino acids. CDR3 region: CASSPGQGTNEKLFF. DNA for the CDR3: TGTGCCAGCAGCCCAGGACAGGGCACTAATGAAAAACTGTTTTTT.

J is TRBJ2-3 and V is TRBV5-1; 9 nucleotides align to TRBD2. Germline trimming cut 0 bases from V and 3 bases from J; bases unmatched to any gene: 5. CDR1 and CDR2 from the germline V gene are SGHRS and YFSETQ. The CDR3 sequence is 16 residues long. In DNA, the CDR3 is TGCGCCAGCAGCTTGGTCGGCGGGGGGGCGACAGATACGCAGTATTTT. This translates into CASSLVGGGATDTQYF.

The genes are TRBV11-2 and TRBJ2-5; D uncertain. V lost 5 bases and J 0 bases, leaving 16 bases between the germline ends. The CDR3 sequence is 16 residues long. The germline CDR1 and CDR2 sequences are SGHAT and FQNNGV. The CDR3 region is CASSLGAAVYQETQYF. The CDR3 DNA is TGTGCCAGCAGCCTAGGCGCTGCGGTATACCAAGAGACCCAGTACTTC.

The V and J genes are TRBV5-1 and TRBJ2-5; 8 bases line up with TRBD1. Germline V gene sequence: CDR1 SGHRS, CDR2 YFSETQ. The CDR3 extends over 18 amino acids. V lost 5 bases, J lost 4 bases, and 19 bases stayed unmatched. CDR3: CASSLGVSATGAGETQYF. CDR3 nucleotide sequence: TGCGCCAGCAGTCTTGGGGTTTCCGCGACAGGGGCAGGAGAGACCCAGTACTTC. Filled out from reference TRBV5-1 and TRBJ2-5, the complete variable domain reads KAGVTQTPRYLIKTRGQQVTLSCSPISGHRSVSWYQQTPGQGLQFLFEYFSETQRNKGNFPGRFSGRQFSNSRSEMNVSTLELGDSALYLCASSLGVSATGAGETQYFGPGTRLLVL.

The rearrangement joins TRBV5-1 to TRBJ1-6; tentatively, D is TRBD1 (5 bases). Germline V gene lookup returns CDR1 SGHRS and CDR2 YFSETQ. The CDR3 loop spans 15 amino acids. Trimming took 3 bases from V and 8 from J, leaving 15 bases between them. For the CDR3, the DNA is TGCGCCAGCAGCTGGCAGGGCCTTGTTGATTCACCCCTCCACTTT. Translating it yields CASSWQGLVDSPLHF.

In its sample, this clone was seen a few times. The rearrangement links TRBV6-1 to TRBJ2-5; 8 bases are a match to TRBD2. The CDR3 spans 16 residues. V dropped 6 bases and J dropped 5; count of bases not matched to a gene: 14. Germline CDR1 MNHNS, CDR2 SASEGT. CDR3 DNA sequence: TGTGCCAGCAGAGAAAACAAGCGGGGGATCGGGGAGACCCAGTACTTC. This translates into CASRENKRGIGETQYF.

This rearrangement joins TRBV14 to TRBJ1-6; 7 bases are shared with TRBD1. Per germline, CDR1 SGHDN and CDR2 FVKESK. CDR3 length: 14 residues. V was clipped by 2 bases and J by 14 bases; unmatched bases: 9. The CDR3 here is CASSQLTGLEALHF. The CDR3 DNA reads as TGTGCCAGCAGCCAATTGACAGGGTTAGAGGCCCTCCACTTT.

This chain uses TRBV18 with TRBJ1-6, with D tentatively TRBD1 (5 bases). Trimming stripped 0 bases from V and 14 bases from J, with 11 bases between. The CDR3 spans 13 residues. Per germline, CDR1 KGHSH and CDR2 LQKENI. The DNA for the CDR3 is TGTGCCAGCTCACCACCTGCAGGGCTGGCCCTCCACTTT. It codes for CASSPPAGLALHF.

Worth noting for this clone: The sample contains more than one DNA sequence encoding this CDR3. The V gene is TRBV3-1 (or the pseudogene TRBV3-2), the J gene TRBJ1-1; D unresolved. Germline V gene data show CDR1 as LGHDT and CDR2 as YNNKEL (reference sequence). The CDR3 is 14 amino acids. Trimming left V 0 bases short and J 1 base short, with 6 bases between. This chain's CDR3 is CASSQDSGNTEAFF. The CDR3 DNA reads TGTGCCAGCAGCCAAGATAGTGGGAACACTGAAGCTTTCTTT.

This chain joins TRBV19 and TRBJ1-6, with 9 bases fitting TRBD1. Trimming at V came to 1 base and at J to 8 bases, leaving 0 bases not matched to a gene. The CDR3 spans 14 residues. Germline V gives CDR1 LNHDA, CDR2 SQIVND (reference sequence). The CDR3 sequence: CASSIGTGDSPLHF. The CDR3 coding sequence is TGTGCCAGTAGTATAGGGACAGGGGATTCACCCCTCCACTTT.